This TCR beta chain was sequenced for a study of OX40 agonist ivuxolimab in advanced cancers. This CDR3 comprises 15 residues. Trimming stripped 4 bases from V and 6 bases from J, with 14 bases between. CDR1 and CDR2 from the germline V gene are SGHRS and YFSETQ. Assay used: immunoSEQ multiplex PCR; TCRdb lists only in-frame clones, some missing. The table records approximately 50,000 clones, over 80% of them present only once. The clonotype originates from an adult with an advanced solid tumor such as melanoma, head and neck, liver or kidney cancer. The V gene is TRBV5-1, the J gene TRBJ1-6; D is perhaps TRBD1 (6 bases). The sample in question was CD4+ or CD8+ T cells sorted from blood, obtained in a trial of the OX40 agonist ivuxolimab. The CDR3 reads CASSPPGQINSPLHF. As DNA, the CDR3 is TGCGCCAGCAGCCCTCCGGGACAAATTAATTCACCCCTCCACTTT.